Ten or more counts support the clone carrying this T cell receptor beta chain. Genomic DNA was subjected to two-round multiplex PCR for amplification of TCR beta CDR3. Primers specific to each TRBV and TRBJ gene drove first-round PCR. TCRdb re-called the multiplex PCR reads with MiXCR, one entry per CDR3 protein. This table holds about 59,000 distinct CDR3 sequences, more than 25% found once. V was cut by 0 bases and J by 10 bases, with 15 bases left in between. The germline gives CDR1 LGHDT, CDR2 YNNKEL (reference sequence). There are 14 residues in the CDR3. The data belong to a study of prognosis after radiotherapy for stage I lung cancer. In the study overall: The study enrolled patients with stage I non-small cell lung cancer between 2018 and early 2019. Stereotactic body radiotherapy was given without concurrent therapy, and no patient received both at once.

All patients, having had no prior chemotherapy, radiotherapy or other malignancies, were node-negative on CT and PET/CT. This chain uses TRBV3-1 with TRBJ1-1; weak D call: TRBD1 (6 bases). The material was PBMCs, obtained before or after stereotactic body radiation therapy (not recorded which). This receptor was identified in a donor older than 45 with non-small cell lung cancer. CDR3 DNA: TGTGCCAGCAGCCAAGATTGGCAGGGGAGAGGAGCTTTCTTT. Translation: CASSQDWQGRGAFF.